The rows below give T cell receptor beta chains drawn from one sample of a study of OX40 agonist ivuxolimab in advanced cancers. Libraries were prepared by immunoSEQ multiplex PCR; TCRdb keeps only in-frame clonotypes and omits some of them. The sample lists 62,000 or so clones, about 90% seen once, with roughly 5.1% in the top ten. The sequenced sample was CD4+ or CD8+ T cells sorted from blood, obtained in a trial of the OX40 agonist ivuxolimab. The origin of the receptors is an adult with an advanced solid tumor such as melanoma, head and neck, liver or kidney cancer. Each CDR3 is given with its conserved first and last residue. D genes are given only for firm matches. Size tells how often a clone was seen (once, few, many) or the class of an expanded clone, and some rows leave it out.

d_call,clone_size,cdr3_length,j_call,v_call,cdr3_nt,cdr3_aa
NA,once,16,TRBJ2-2,TRBV18,TGTGCCAGCTCACCCCCGGCCAGGGGGAACACCGGGGAGCTGTTTTTT,CASSPPARGNTGELFF
TRBD2,NA,15,TRBJ2-2,TRBV5-1,TGCGCCAGCAGTAGCGGGGGTTGGAACACCGGGGAGCTGTTTTTT,CASSSGGWNTGELFF
TRBD1,NA,15,TRBJ1-1,TRBV28,TGTGCCAGCACTGGACAGGGGGCCTTGAACACTGAAGCTTTCTTT,CASTGQGALNTEAFF
NA,once,15,TRBJ1-3,TRBV10-3,TGTGCCATCAGTGAGTCAGGAGGGGCTGGAAACACCATATATTTT,CAISESGGAGNTIYF
NA,NA,14,TRBJ1-6,TRBV6-1,TGTGCCAGCACCCTAATGGGTTATAATTCACCCCTCCACTTT,CASTLMGYNSPLHF
TRBD2,NA,11,TRBJ2-2,TRBV7-7,TGTGCCCTCGGGGGGGCAGGGGAGCTGTTTTTT,CALGGAGELFF
NA,NA,12,TRBJ2-4,TRBV28,TGTGCCAGCAGCCCCGGGTGGAACATTCAGTACTTC,CASSPGWNIQYF
NA,NA,18,TRBJ2-1,TRBV5-1,TGCGCCAGCAGCCCGGAATCTAGCGCCAGGAGCTCCTACAATGAGCAGTTCTTC,CASSPESSARSSYNEQFF
NA,NA,17,TRBJ2-7,TRBV9,TGTGCCAGCAGCGTAGGAGGACACAGGGTACGCATCAACGAGCAGTACTTC,CASSVGGHRVRINEQYF
TRBD2,NA,14,TRBJ2-7,TRBV29-1,TGCAGCGTTGGAAAAGCGGGAGCTTTCCACGAGCAGTACTTC,CSVGKAGAFHEQYF
TRBD2,NA,19,TRBJ2-1,TRBV10-3,TGTGCCATCAGTGAGTCGGGGGGGAGGGCCGACGCATCCTACAATGAGCAGTTCTTC,CAISESGGRADASYNEQFF
NA,NA,14,TRBJ2-3,TRBV28,TGTGCCAGCAGTTACAGGTATTTCACAGATACGCAGTATTTT,CASSYRYFTDTQYF
NA,NA,15,TRBJ2-5,TRBV21-1,TGTGCCAGCAGTCGCCGGGACCTACGCGAAGAGACCCAGTACTTC,CASSRRDLREETQYF
TRBD1,NA,15,TRBJ1-5,TRBV6-6,TGTGCCAGCAGGAAAATAACAGGGGTCAATCAGCCCCAGCATTTT,CASRKITGVNQPQHF
NA,NA,10,TRBJ2-7,TRBV20-1,TGCAGTGCGGTAAACTACGAGCAGTACTTC,CSAVNYEQYF
NA,once,12,TRBJ1-6,TRBV6-6,TGTGCCAGCACCCAAGATAATTCACCCCTCCACTTT,CASTQDNSPLHF
NA,NA,13,TRBJ2-5,TRBV6-5,TGTGCCAGCAGTTACTCGTACCAAGAGACCCAGTACTTC,CASSYSYQETQYF
TRBD1,NA,18,TRBJ1-4,TRBV23-1,TGCGCCAGCAGTCCCACCGGGACGGGGACAGGGGGCTTGGAAAAACTGTTTTTT,CASSPTGTGTGGLEKLFF
NA,few,14,TRBJ1-1,TRBV5-1,TGCGCCAGCAGCAATGGACGGTTGAACACTGAAGCTTTCTTT,CASSNGRLNTEAFF
TRBD1,few,16,TRBJ1-3,TRBV4-1,TGCGCCAGCAGCCAAGCGACAGGGACCTCTGGAAACACCATATATTTT,CASSQATGTSGNTIYF
TRBD2,NA,14,TRBJ2-1,TRBV7-9,TGTGCCAGCAGCTTAGCGCCCAGCGGGATTGAGCAGTTCTTC,CASSLAPSGIEQFF
NA,once,13,TRBJ2-3,TRBV19,TGTGCCAGTAGTCCACTAGTCGCGGATACGCAGTATTTT,CASSPLVADTQYF
NA,once,10,TRBJ2-5,TRBV28,TGTGCCAGCAGTGAAGAGACCCAGTACTTC,CASSEETQYF
TRBD1,NA,14,TRBJ2-3,TRBV5-4,TGTGCCAGCAGCCTGGACAGGCCTTCAGATACGCAGTATTTT,CASSLDRPSDTQYF
NA,NA,14,TRBJ1-3,TRBV30,TGTGCCTGGAGTTTTGCCCTTTCTGGAAACACCATATATTTT,CAWSFALSGNTIYF
TRBD1,NA,13,TRBJ2-7,TRBV28,TGTGCCAGCGGACAGGGGGGGGCCTACGAGCAGTACTTC,CASGQGGAYEQYF
NA,NA,12,TRBJ2-7,TRBV28,TGTGCCAGCAGTTTGGGGGAATACGAGCAGTACTTC,CASSLGEYEQYF
NA,once,14,TRBJ2-1,TRBV9,TGTGCCAGCAGCGTAGAGCCTAGCATAAATGAGCAGTTCTTC,CASSVEPSINEQFF
NA,NA,13,TRBJ2-7,TRBV27,TGTGCCAGCAAAAAGGGAGATTCCTACGAGCAGTACTTC,CASKKGDSYEQYF
NA,NA,17,TRBJ1-5,TRBV15,TGTGCCACCAGCAGAGATGGGTTGACAGTTAGCAATCAGCCCCAGCATTTT,CATSRDGLTVSNQPQHF
NA,once,15,TRBJ2-7,TRBV21-1,TGTGCCAGCAGCGAGCTAGCGGGGGGCCACTACGAGCAGTACTTC,CASSELAGGHYEQYF
TRBD2,NA,15,TRBJ2-5,TRBV18,TGTGCCAGCTCACCTCGAACCGGGGGGACAGAGACCCAGTACTTC,CASSPRTGGTETQYF
NA,few,12,TRBJ2-2,TRBV6-5,TGTGCCAGCAGCTACAGGGTAGGGGAGCTGTTTTTT,CASSYRVGELFF
TRBD1,few,14,TRBJ2-5,TRBV19,TGTGCCAGCCGGGTGTCAGGGGGCTGGGAGACCCAGTACTTC,CASRVSGGWETQYF
NA,NA,14,TRBJ1-6,TRBV11-2,TGTGCCAGCACCCCGGGCCGCGGATTTTCACCCCTCCACTTT,CASTPGRGFSPLHF
NA,NA,10,TRBJ2-5,TRBV20-1,TGCAGTGCCCATGGGGAGACCCAGTACTTC,CSAHGETQYF
NA,NA,15,TRBJ2-5,TRBV5-4,TGTGCCAGCAGCTTGAAATTCCCAGGGGAGGAGACCCAGTACTTC,CASSLKFPGEETQYF
NA,once,17,TRBJ1-5,TRBV16,TGTGCCAGCAGCCGAGCACCGCGGGTCGAGGGCCGTCAGCCCCAGCATTTT,CASSRAPRVEGRQPQHF
NA,NA,14,TRBJ2-2,TRBV6-4,TGTGCCACTTCACTCCTGGGCGGGACCGGGGAGCTGTTTTTT,CATSLLGGTGELFF
TRBD1,NA,15,TRBJ2-1,TRBV13,TGTGCCAGCAGCCTTAATCCAGGGGGTTACAATGAGCAGTTCTTC,CASSLNPGGYNEQFF
TRBD2,NA,17,TRBJ2-1,TRBV9,TGTGCCAGCGGGCCGGGACTAGCGGGAGGAAGGAACAATGAGCAGTTCTTC,CASGPGLAGGRNNEQFF
NA,NA,16,TRBJ2-3,TRBV2,TGTGCCAGCAGTCCCGCACCGGTCGGTAGCACAGATACGCAGTATTTT,CASSPAPVGSTDTQYF
TRBD1,once,14,TRBJ1-2,TRBV19,TGTGCCAGTAGTCCACAGGGGGTCCACTATGGCTACACCTTC,CASSPQGVHYGYTF
NA,NA,15,TRBJ2-7,TRBV28,TGTGCCAGCGAAACTGGGGGCAGACAAAACTACGAGCAGTACTTC,CASETGGRQNYEQYF
TRBD1,NA,15,TRBJ1-2,TRBV28,TGTGCCAGCAATACAGACCCGACAGGGCTCTATGGCTACACCTTC,CASNTDPTGLYGYTF